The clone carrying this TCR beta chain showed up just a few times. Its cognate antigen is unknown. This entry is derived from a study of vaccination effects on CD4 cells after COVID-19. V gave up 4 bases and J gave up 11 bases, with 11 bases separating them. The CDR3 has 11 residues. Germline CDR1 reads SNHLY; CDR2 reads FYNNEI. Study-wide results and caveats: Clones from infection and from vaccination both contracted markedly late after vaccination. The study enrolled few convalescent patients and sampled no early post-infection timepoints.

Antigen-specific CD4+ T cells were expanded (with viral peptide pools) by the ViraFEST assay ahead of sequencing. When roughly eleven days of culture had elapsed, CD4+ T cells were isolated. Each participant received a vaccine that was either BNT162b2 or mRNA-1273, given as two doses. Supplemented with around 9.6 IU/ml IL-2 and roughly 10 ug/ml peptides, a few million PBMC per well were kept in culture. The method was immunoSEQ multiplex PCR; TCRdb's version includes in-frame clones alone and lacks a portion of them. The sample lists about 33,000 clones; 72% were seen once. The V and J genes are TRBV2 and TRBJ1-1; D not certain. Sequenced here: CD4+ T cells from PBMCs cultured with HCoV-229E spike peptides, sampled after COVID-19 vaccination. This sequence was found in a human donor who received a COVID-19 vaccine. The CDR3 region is CASSVGRRAFF. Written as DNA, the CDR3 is TGTGCCAGCAGTGTAGGAAGACGGGCTTTCTTT.